The clone carrying this TCR beta chain was recorded many times. Its antigen is unidentified. The treatment is: oral pan-JAK inhibitor, 5-10 mg twice daily. These data are taken from a study of CD8+ T cells in alopecia areata. Study context: Those treated were given oral tofacitinib at 5 to 10 mg twice daily.

Study conclusions and caveats: Only one nonresponder was present, which leaves the link between baseline CD8+ expansion and response uncertain.

Per germline, CDR1 MDHEN and CDR2 SYDVKM. CDR3 size: 13 residues. The germline V and J ends were trimmed by 3 bases and 2 bases, with 7 bases remaining between them. Extracted from the samples, RNA was reverse transcribed into cDNA to serve as the sequencing template. Sequenced by immunoSEQ multiplex PCR; TCRdb stores in-frame clones only, minus some. The repertoire holds roughly 200,000 clones, with roughly three fifths as singletons. This TCR derives from a human donor with alopecia areata. This material consisted of CD4+ T cells sorted from blood, taken at week 4, from a patient treated with tofacitinib. V is TRBV28 and J is TRBJ1-2; no reliable D call. Here the CDR3 DNA reads TGTGCCAGCAGTTTGTGGGAGAACTATGGCTACACCTTC. Translating it yields CASSLWENYGYTF.